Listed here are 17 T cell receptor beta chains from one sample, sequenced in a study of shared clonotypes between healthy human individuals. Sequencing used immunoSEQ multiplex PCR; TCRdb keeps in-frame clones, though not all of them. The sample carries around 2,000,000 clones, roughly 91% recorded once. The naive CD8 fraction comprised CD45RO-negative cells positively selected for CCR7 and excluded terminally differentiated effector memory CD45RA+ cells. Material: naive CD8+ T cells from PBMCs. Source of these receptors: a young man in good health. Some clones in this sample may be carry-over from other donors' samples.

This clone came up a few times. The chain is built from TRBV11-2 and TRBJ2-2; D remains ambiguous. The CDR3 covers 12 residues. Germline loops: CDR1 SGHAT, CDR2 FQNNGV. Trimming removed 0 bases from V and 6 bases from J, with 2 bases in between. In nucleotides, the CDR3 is TGTGCCAGCAGCTTAGAGCCCGGGGAGCTGTTTTTT. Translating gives CASSLEPGELFF.

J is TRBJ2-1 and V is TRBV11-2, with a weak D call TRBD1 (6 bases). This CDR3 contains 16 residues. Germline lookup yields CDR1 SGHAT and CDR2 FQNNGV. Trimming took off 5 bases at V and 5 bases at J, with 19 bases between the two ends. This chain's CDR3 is CASSDPRGITHNEQFF. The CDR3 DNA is TGTGCCAGCAGCGACCCCAGGGGAATTACCCACAATGAGCAGTTCTTC. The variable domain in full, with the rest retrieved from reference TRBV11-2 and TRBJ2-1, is EAGVAQSPRYKIIEKRQSVAFWCNPISGHATLYWYQQILGQGPKLLIQFQNNGVVDDSQLPKDRFSAERLKGVDSTLKIQPAKLEDSAVYLCASSDPRGITHNEQFFGPGTRLTVL.

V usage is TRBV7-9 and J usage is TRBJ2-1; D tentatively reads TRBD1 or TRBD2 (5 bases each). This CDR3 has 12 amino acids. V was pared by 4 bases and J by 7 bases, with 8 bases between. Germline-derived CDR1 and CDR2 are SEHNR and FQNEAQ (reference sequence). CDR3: CASSSRENEQFF. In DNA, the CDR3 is TGTGCCAGCAGCTCCAGGGAGAATGAGCAGTTCTTC.

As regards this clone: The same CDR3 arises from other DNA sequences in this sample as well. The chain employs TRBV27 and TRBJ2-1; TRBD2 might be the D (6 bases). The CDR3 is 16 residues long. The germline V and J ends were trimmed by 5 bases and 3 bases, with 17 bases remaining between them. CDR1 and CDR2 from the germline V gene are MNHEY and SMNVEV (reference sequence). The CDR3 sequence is CASSPSTGEVYNEQFF. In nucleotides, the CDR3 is TGTGCCAGCAGTCCCTCGACCGGGGAGGTCTACAATGAGCAGTTCTTC.

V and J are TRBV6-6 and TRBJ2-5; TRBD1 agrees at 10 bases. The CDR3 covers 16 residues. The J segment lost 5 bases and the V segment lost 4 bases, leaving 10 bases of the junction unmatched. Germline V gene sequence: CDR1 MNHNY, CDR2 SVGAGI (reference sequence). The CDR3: CASSSFRGTGDETQYF. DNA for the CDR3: TGTGCCAGCAGTTCTTTTCGGGGGACAGGGGATGAGACCCAGTACTTC.

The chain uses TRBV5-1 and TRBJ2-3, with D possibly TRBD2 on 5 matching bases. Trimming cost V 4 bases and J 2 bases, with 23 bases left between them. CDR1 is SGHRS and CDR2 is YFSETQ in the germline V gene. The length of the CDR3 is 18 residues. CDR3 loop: CASSPEAGEPKFTDTQYF. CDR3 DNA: TGCGCCAGCAGCCCGGAGGCAGGAGAACCAAAGTTCACAGATACGCAGTATTTT.

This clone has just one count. CDR3 region: CASSRSRFYEQYF. CDR3 nucleotide sequence: TGTGCCAGCAGCCGAAGCCGCTTTTACGAGCAGTACTTC. The chain couples TRBV5-6 to TRBJ2-7, with D hard to call. The V gene lost 4 bases and the J gene lost 4 bases, with 12 bases spanning the gap. The germline V gene encodes CDR1 SGHDT and CDR2 YYEEEE. The CDR3 extends over 13 amino acids.

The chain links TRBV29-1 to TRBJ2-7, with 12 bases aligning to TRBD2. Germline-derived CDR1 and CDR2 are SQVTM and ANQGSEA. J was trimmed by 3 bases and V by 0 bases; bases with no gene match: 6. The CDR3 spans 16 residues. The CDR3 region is CSVEEITSGRNYEQYF. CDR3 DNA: TGCAGCGTTGAAGAGATCACTAGCGGGAGGAACTACGAGCAGTACTTC.

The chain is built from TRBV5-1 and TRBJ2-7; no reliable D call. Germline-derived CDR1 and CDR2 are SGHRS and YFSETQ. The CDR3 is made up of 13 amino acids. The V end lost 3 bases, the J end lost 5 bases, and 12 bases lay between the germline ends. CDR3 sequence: CASSWAPTNEQYF. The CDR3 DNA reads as TGCGCCAGCAGCTGGGCCCCAACCAACGAGCAGTACTTC. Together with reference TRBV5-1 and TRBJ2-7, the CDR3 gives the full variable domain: KAGVTQTPRYLIKTRGQQVTLSCSPISGHRSVSWYQQTPGQGLQFLFEYFSETQRNKGNFPGRFSGRQFSNSRSEMNVSTLELGDSALYLCASSWAPTNEQYFGPGTRLTVT.

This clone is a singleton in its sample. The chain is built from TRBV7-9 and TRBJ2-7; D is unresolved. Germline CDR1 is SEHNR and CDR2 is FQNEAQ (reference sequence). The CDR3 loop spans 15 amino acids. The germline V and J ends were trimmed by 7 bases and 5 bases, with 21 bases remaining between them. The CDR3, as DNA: TGTGCCAGCACCCCTCCCCTAGGCAGGAGCCACGAGCAGTACTTC. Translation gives CASTPPLGRSHEQYF.

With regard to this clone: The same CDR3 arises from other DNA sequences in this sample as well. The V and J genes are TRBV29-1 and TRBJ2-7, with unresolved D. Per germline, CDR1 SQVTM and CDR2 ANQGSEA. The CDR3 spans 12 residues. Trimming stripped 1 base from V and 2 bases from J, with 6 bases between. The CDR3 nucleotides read TGCAGCGTTGAAGTGACCGCCTACGAGCAGTACTTC. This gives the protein CSVEVTAYEQYF.

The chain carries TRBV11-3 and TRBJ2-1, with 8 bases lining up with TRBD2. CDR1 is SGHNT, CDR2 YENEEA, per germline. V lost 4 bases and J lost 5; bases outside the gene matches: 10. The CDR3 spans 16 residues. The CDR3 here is CASSSGSQRGNNEQFF. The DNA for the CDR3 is TGTGCCAGCAGCTCCGGGTCGCAGCGGGGGAACAATGAGCAGTTCTTC.

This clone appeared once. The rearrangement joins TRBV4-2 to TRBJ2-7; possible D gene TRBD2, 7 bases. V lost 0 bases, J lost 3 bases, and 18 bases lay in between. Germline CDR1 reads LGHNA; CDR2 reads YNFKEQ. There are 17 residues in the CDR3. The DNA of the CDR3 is TGTGCCAGCAGCCAAGAGATATCGGGGGGCTCGAACTACGAGCAGTACTTC. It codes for CASSQEISGGSNYEQYF.

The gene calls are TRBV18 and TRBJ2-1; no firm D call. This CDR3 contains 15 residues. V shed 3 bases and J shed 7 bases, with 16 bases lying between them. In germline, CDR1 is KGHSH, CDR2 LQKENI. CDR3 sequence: CASSPGPIYTNEQFF. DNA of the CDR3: TGTGCCAGCTCACCCGGGCCAATCTACACTAATGAGCAGTTCTTC.

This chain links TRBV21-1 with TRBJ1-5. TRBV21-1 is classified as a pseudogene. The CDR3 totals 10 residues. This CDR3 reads CASPSQPQHF. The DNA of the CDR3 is TGTGCCAGCCCGAGTCAGCCCCAGCATTTT.

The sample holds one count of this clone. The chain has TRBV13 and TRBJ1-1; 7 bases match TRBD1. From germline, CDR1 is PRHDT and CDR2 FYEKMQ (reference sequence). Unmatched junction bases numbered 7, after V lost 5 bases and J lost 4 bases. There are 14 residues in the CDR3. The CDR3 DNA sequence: TGTGCCAGCAGCGCCGACAGGGAGATCACTGAAGCTTTCTTT. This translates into CASSADREITEAFF. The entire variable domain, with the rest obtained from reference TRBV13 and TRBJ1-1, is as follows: AAGVIQSPRHLIKEKRETATLKCYPIPRHDTVYWYQQGPGQDPQFLISFYEKMQSDKGSIPDRFSAQQFSDYHSELNMSSLELGDSALYFCASSADREITEAFFGQGTRLTVV.

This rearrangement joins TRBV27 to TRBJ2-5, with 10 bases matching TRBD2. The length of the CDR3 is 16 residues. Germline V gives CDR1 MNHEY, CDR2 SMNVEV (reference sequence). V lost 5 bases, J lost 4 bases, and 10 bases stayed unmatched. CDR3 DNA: TGTGCCAGCAGTCCTCAGCGGGAGGGCCTCGGAGAGACCCAGTACTTC. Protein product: CASSPQREGLGETQYF.